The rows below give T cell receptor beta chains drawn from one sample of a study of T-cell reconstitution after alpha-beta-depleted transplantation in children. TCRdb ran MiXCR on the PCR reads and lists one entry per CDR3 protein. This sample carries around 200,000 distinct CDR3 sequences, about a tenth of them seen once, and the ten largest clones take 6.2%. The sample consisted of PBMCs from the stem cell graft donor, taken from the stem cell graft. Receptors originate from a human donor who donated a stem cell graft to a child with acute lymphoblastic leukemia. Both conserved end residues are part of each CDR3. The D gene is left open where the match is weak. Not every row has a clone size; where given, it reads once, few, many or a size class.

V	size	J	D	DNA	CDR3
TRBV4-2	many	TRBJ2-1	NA	TGTGCCAGCAGCCAGGAGCATGGCGGGGCCCCTCATGAGCAGTTCTTC	CASSQEHGGAPHEQFF
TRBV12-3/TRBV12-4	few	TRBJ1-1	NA	TGTGCCAGCAGCCCTAGTCTTGGGTTAAATAGGGGGAAGAACACTGAAGCTTTCTTT	CASSPSLGLNRGKNTEAFF
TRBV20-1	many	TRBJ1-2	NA	TGCAGTGCTGCCCGGACAAGGGAGGGCTACACCTTC	CSAARTREGYTF
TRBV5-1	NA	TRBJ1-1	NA	TGCGCCAGCAGCGAGGACGGCGCTGAAGCTTTCTTT	CASSEDGAEAFF
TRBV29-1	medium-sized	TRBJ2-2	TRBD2	TGCAGCGTTGCTTTAGCGGGAGGTAACACCGGGGAGCTGTTTTTT	CSVALAGGNTGELFF
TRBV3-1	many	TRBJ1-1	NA	TGTGCCAGCAGCCAAGTCGGGGGGGACACTGAAGCTTTCTTT	CASSQVGGDTEAFF
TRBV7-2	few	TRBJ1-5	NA	TGTGCCAGCAGCTTAGAGGCAGGAGTTAGCAATCAGCCCCAGCATTTT	CASSLEAGVSNQPQHF
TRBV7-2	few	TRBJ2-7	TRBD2	TGTGCCAGCAGGTCGGGGCTAGCGGGGGGGGGCGAGCAGTACTTC	CASRSGLAGGGEQYF
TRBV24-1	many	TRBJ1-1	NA	TGTGCCACCAGTGCGGGAATTGGCACTGAAGCTTTCTTT	CATSAGIGTEAFF
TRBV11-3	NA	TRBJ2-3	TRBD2	TGTGCCAGCAGCAGACTAGCGGGGGGGCCGACAGATACGCAGTATTTT	CASSRLAGGPTDTQYF
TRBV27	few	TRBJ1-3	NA	TGTGCCAGCAGTTTAATGGGCCGTACTTCTGGAAACACCATATATTTT	CASSLMGRTSGNTIYF
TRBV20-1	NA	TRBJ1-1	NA	TGCAGTGCTAGACAGGGAGTCTTAGGATTCTTT	CSARQGVLGFF
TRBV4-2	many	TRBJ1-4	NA	TGTGCCAGCAGCCAAGAAGGACCCCGAGTGTTTTTT	CASSQEGPRVFF
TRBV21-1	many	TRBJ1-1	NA	TGTGCCAGCAGCAAAGGGGCCGGAGGAAGGACGACTGAAGCTTTCTTT	CASSKGAGGRTTEAFF
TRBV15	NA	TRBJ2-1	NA	TGTGCCACCAACAGACGCCTAAAGGCCGGTTATGGGGGCAATGAGCAGTTCTTC	CATNRRLKAGYGGNEQFF
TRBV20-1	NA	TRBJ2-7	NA	TGCAGTGCTAGACAGGCGACCTCCTACGAGCAGTACTTC	CSARQATSYEQYF
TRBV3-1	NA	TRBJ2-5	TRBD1	TGTGCCAGCAGCCAAGGACAGGGTGAGACCCAGTACTTC	CASSQGQGETQYF
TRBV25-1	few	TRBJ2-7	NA	TGTGCCAGCAGTGAAGAGAGGGGATGGAACGAGCAGTACTTC	CASSEERGWNEQYF
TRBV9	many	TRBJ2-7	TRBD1	TGTGCCAGCAGCTCGAGTCGGGGACAGGGTCTCTACGAGCAGTACTTC	CASSSSRGQGLYEQYF
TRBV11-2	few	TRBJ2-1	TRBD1	TGTGCCAGCAGCTTAGATCCGGACAGGGGTGTCTACAATGAGCAGTTCTTC	CASSLDPDRGVYNEQFF
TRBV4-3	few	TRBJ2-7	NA	TGCGCCAGCAGCCAAGATCGTTCGCAGGGGGGTCCCTACGAGCAGTACTTC	CASSQDRSQGGPYEQYF
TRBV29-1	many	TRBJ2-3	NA	TGCAGCGTTGAGTTTTCGGGGGTCACAGATACGCAGTATTTT	CSVEFSGVTDTQYF
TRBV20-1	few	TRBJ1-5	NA	TGCAGTGCTAGGTGGACAGCAGGTTCAAATCAGCCCCAGCATTTT	CSARWTAGSNQPQHF
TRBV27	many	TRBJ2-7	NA	TGTGCCAGCAGTCCGAACTGGGGGGCCTACGAGCAGTACTTC	CASSPNWGAYEQYF
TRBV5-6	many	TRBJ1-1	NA	TGTGCCAGCAGCCCGGTCCGGAACACTGAAGCTTTCTTT	CASSPVRNTEAFF
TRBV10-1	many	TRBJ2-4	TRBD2	TGCGCCAGCAGTGAGGGTGGGACTAGGGACATTCAGTACTTC	CASSEGGTRDIQYF
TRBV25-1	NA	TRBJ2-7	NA	TGTGCCAGCAGTGACCACACAGTTGACGAGCAGTACTTC	CASSDHTVDEQYF
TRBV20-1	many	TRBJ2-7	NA	TGCAGTGCTATCGACAGCCTATCCTACGAGCAGTACTTC	CSAIDSLSYEQYF
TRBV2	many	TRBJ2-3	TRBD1	TGTGCCAGCAGTATAGGGGGCCTCACAGATACGCAGTATTTT	CASSIGGLTDTQYF
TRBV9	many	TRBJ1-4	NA	TGTGCCAGCAGCTCCCGAGGGGGTGCAACTAATGAAAAACTGTTTTTT	CASSSRGGATNEKLFF
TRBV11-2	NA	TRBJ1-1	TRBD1	TGTGCCAGCAGCCCCGGGACAGCGAACACTGAAGCTTTCTTT	CASSPGTANTEAFF